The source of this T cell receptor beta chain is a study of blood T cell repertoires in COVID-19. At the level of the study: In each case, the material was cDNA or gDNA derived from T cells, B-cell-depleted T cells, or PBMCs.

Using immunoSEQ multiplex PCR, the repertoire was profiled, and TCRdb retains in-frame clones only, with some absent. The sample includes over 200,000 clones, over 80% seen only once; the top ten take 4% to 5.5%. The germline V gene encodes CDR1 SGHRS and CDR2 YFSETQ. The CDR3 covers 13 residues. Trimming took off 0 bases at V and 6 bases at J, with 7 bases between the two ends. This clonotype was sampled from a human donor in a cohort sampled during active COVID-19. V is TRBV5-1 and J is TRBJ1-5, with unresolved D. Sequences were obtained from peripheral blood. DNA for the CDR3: TGCGCCAGCAGCTTGGATGCAGGTCAGCCCCAGCATTTT. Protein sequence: CASSLDAGQPQHF.